This is a list of T cell receptor beta chains from one sample in a study of blood T cell repertoires in COVID-19. Sequencing was performed with immunoSEQ multiplex PCR; in TCRdb, only in-frame clones are kept and a portion is missing. There are roughly 66,000 clones in the sample; 82% occur only once, and less than 8.5% lies in the top ten. Material: peripheral blood. The receptors were sampled from a man in his sixties with acute or convalescent COVID-19. The CDR3 runs from the conserved cysteine through the conserved F or W. The D gene is left open where the match is weak. Some rows have no size entry. The others give once, few or many, or a class for an expanded clone.

TRBJ1-2,NA,NA,TRBV5-1,CASSLNLGVNYGYTF,TGCGCCAGCAGCTTGAATCTGGGAGTGAACTATGGCTACACCTTC
TRBJ2-3,NA,TRBD1,TRBV5-1,CACRRDGTGPTDTQYF,TGCGCCTGCCGCAGGGATGGGACAGGGCCTACAGATACGCAGTATTTT
TRBJ1-1,once,TRBD1,TRBV20-1,CSWTGGTEAFF,TGCAGCTGGACAGGGGGAACTGAAGCTTTCTTT
TRBJ2-5,NA,TRBD1,TRBV12-3/TRBV12-4,CASSNRGATQYF,TGTGCCAGCAGTAACAGGGGGGCGACCCAGTACTTC
TRBJ2-5,NA,NA,TRBV11-3,CASSLGRQETQYF,TGTGCCAGCAGCTTAGGGAGACAAGAGACCCAGTACTTC
TRBJ1-6,few,NA,TRBV7-9,CASSLLGSSYNSPLHF,TGTGCCAGCAGCTTACTGGGGAGCTCCTATAATTCACCCCTCCACTTT
TRBJ1-6,NA,NA,TRBV4-1,CASSQARTGSPLHF,TGCGCCAGCAGCCAAGCCCGGACTGGTTCACCCCTCCACTTT
TRBJ1-1,NA,NA,TRBV12-3/TRBV12-4,CASSLQVNTEAFF,TGTGCCAGCAGTTTACAGGTCAACACTGAAGCTTTCTTT
TRBJ1-3,once,NA,TRBV3-1/TRBV3-2,CASSQDRGGSGNTIYF,TGTGCCAGCAGCCAAGATCGGGGGGGCTCTGGAAACACCATATATTTT
TRBJ1-3,NA,NA,TRBV5-8,CASSWGGRYSGNTIYF,TGTGCCAGCAGCTGGGGGGGCAGGTACTCTGGAAACACCATATATTTT
TRBJ1-5,NA,TRBD1,TRBV2,CASGRTGDQPQHF,TGTGCCAGCGGAAGGACAGGGGATCAGCCCCAGCATTTT
TRBJ1-3,NA,NA,TRBV3-1/TRBV3-2,CASSQTAYSGNTIYF,TGTGCCAGCAGCCAAACAGCATACTCTGGAAACACCATATATTTT
TRBJ1-4,NA,NA,TRBV16,CASSRGRLGTNEKLFF,TGTGCCAGCAGCCGAGGGAGATTGGGGACTAATGAAAAACTGTTTTTT
TRBJ2-1,NA,TRBD2,TRBV11-3,CASSSLGLADNEQFF,TGTGCCAGCAGCTCACTTGGACTAGCGGACAATGAGCAGTTCTTC
TRBJ2-5,NA,NA,TRBV11-3,CASSLDLTRRPQETQYF,TGTGCCAGCAGCTTAGATCTGACTCGCCGGCCACAAGAGACCCAGTACTTC
TRBJ1-1,few,NA,TRBV6-5,CASLRSAVNTEAFF,TGTGCCAGCCTTCGATCGGCGGTCAACACTGAAGCTTTCTTT
TRBJ2-2,NA,TRBD2,TRBV7-2,CASSLDGTRNGELFF,TGTGCCAGCAGCTTAGACGGGACTAGGAACGGGGAGCTGTTTTTT
TRBJ1-4,NA,TRBD1,TRBV7-8,CASSLGGQAGLFF,TGTGCCAGCAGCTTAGGGGGACAGGCGGGACTGTTTTTT
TRBJ1-3,many,TRBD1,TRBV5-1,CASRLTGPGNTIYF,TGCGCCAGCAGACTGACAGGGCCTGGAAACACCATATATTTT
TRBJ2-2,NA,TRBD1,TRBV2,CASRGQTNTGELFF,TGTGCCAGCAGGGGACAGACTAACACCGGGGAGCTGTTTTTT
TRBJ1-2,NA,NA,TRBV5-1,CASSSSSGGVYGYTF,TGCGCCAGCAGCTCCAGTTCGGGGGGCGTGTATGGCTACACCTTC
TRBJ1-5,NA,NA,TRBV2,CASSGDSPQPQHF,TGTGCCAGCAGTGGAGACAGCCCTCAGCCCCAGCATTTT
TRBJ1-5,NA,NA,TRBV19,CASSIAYSGYQPQHF,TGTGCCAGTAGTATAGCATATTCAGGTTATCAGCCCCAGCATTTT
TRBJ2-7,NA,NA,TRBV19,CASSISGHGYEQYF,TGTGCCAGTAGTATCTCTGGACATGGCTACGAGCAGTACTTC
TRBJ1-2,NA,TRBD1,TRBV6-5,CASRTGTVPRGYTF,TGTGCCAGCAGAACCGGGACAGTGCCCCGTGGCTACACCTTC
TRBJ2-1,NA,NA,TRBV10-3,CAISGRVSSYNEQFF,TGTGCCATCAGTGGGAGGGTAAGCTCCTACAATGAGCAGTTCTTC
TRBJ1-1,NA,NA,TRBV5-4,CATLAPQQRSAFF,TGTGCCACCCTGGCGCCCCAGCAAAGGAGTGCTTTCTTT
TRBJ1-6,once,TRBD1,TRBV6-6,CASSMTGGTSPLHF,TGTGCCAGCAGTATGACAGGGGGCACGTCACCCCTCCACTTT
TRBJ1-5,once,TRBD1,TRBV19,CASKEGQIYNQPQHF,TGTGCCAGTAAGGAGGGACAGATATACAATCAGCCCCAGCATTTT
TRBJ1-1,NA,NA,TRBV20-1,CSASRETEAFF,TGCAGTGCTAGTCGGGAAACTGAAGCTTTCTTT
TRBJ1-2,NA,TRBD1,TRBV6-4,CASSAGTGANYGYTF,TGTGCCAGCAGTGCCGGGACAGGGGCCAACTATGGCTACACCTTC